What follows are 11 T cell receptor beta chains derived from one specimen sequenced in a study of long-term antiretroviral therapy in people with HIV. Survey level was the resolution at which the v3.0 immunoSEQ assay ran. The table came from immunoSEQ multiplex PCR; TCRdb's copy has only in-frame clones and leaves some out. Altogether approximately 15,000 clones are present, around nine tenths being singletons, with the ten largest covering less than 15%. The sample in question was unsorted PBMCs, obtained 6.9 years after starting antiretroviral therapy. Receptors were obtained from a man aged 50 to 60 with HIV.

This clone has a single count. The chain carries TRBV7-8 and TRBJ1-1, with 8 bases fitting TRBD1. Germline V gene data show CDR1 as SGHVS and CDR2 as FQNEAQ. With 3 bases clipped from V and 5 bases from J, the junction kept 8 bases outside the gene matches. The CDR3 is 15 amino acids. The DNA for the CDR3 is TGTGCCAGCAGCTTTTCGGGACAGGTAGGGACTGAAGCTTTCTTT. This encodes CASSFSGQVGTEAFF.

The table lists this clone with a few counts. The V and J genes are TRBV11-2 and TRBJ2-7, with D unresolved. V lost 5 bases and J 4 bases, leaving 21 bases between the germline ends. The CDR3 contains 16 residues. Germline values: CDR1 SGHAT, CDR2 FQNNGV. The CDR3, as DNA: TGTGCCAGCAGCCCCCCTCCCGGAGACCAAGATTACGAGCAGTACTTC. Residues: CASSPPPGDQDYEQYF.

This clone has only one observation. The gene calls are TRBV4-1 and TRBJ2-6; a possible D gene is TRBD1 (6 bases). Trimming left V 5 bases short and J 1 base short, with 9 bases between. CDR3 length: 15 amino acids. CDR1 is MGHRA, CDR2 YSYEKL, per germline. CDR3 bases: TGCGCCAGCAGCTCACAGGGATCTGGGGCCAACGTCCTGACTTTC. It specifies CASSSQGSGANVLTF.

The V and J genes are TRBV19 and TRBJ2-7; 7 positions match TRBD2. The CDR3 spans 14 residues. V lost 4 bases to trimming and J lost 6 bases; unmatched junction nucleotides: 9. Germline assignment: CDR1 LNHDA and CDR2 SQIVND (reference sequence). Written as DNA, the CDR3 is TGTGCCAGTAGTAATTTAGTGGGCGGGAGCGAGCAGTACTTC. Protein: CASSNLVGGSEQYF.

This clone was detected only a few times. The chain employs TRBV7-8 and TRBJ2-1, with TRBD1 as a possible D gene (7 bases). Trimming took 3 bases from V and 8 from J, leaving 8 bases between them. The CDR3 is 12 amino acids. CDR1 SGHVS and CDR2 FQNEAQ come from the germline V gene. The CDR3 loop is CASSFRGDEQFF. The CDR3 DNA follows: TGTGCCAGCAGCTTCAGGGGGGATGAGCAGTTCTTC.

The chain joins TRBV4-3 to TRBJ1-1, with D maybe TRBD1 (6 bases). Trimming took off 1 base at V and 4 bases at J, with 13 bases between the two ends. The CDR3 is 15 residues long. The germline V gene has CDR1 LGHNA and CDR2 YSLEER. The CDR3 DNA reads TGCGCCAGCAGCCAAGGTCGCACAGGGCCCACTGAAGCTTTCTTT. Protein sequence: CASSQGRTGPTEAFF.

The V call is TRBV5-4, the J call TRBJ2-1; 12 bases line up with TRBD2. The CDR3 loop spans 13 amino acids. V dropped 10 bases and J dropped 4; count of bases not matched to a gene: 3. The germline V gene encodes CDR1 SGHNT and CDR2 YYREEE (reference sequence). The CDR3 region is CAVTSGSYNEQFF. CDR3 in DNA: TGTGCCGTGACTAGCGGGAGTTACAATGAGCAGTTCTTC.

The chain employs TRBV11-2 and TRBJ2-7; the D is unclear. Germline assignment: CDR1 SGHAT and CDR2 FQNNGV. This CDR3 has 15 amino acids. V lost 5 bases and J lost 0, with 14 bases in between. CDR3: CASSPGWEISYEQYF. The CDR3 DNA is TGTGCCAGCAGCCCCGGCTGGGAAATCTCCTACGAGCAGTACTTC.

V gene TRBV19 combines with J gene TRBJ1-3; maybe TRBD1 (5 bases). V gave up 10 bases and J gave up 0 bases, with 16 bases separating them. CDR3 length equals 15 residues. Looked up from germline, CDR1 is LNHDA and CDR2 is SQIVND (reference sequence). CDR3 sequence: CATTYRGASGNTIYF. In DNA, the CDR3 is TGTGCCACCACGTACCGGGGCGCCTCTGGAAACACCATATATTTT. Full variable domain (rest looked up from reference TRBV19 and TRBJ1-3): DGGITQSPKYLFRKEGQNVTLSCEQNLNHDAMYWYRQDPGQGLRLIYYSQIVNDFQKGDIAEGYSVSREKKESFPLTVTSAQKNPTAFYLCATTYRGASGNTIYFGEGSWLTVV.

In DNA form, the CDR3 reads TGTGCCAGCACTGGGACGGGACAGGGTTGGACTGAAGCTTTCTTT. Protein sequence: CASTGTGQGWTEAFF. The genes are TRBV25-1 and TRBJ1-1; 9 bases fit TRBD1. Germline-derived CDR1 and CDR2 are MGHDK and SYGVNS. V lost 7 bases to trimming and J lost 5 bases; unmatched junction nucleotides: 11. The length of the CDR3 is 15 residues.

V gene TRBV6-5 combines with J gene TRBJ2-3; either TRBD1 or TRBD2 may fit D (6 bases each). Germline CDR1 and CDR2: MNHEY and SVGAGI. The CDR3 contains 14 residues. With 0 bases removed from V and 6 bases from J, the gap between germline ends came to 10 bases. CDR3: CASSYSGGSDTQYF. CDR3 bases: TGTGCCAGCAGTTACTCCGGGGGCTCTGATACGCAGTATTTT.